In its sample, the clone carrying this TCR beta chain was seen a few times. This sample stems from a study of T cells in Graves' hyperthyroidism and ophthalmopathy. The CDR3 regions of TCR beta were amplified from RNA transcripts. Carried out on the TCR CDR3, a first-round RT-PCR used the HTBI primer set. MiXCR was run by TCRdb on the multiplex PCR reads, yielding one entry per CDR3 protein. The sample comprises approximately 350,000 distinct CDR3 sequences, roughly 15% of which are singletons, and roughly 20% rests with the top ten. The source is a woman aged 55-75 years with Graves' ophthalmopathy. Sequencing was done on a sample of blood.

For the CDR3, the DNA is TGTGCCAGCAGTTTTTCGGGACACCATAATTCACCCCTCCACTTT. Its protein product is CASSFSGHHNSPLHF. The gene calls are TRBV28 and TRBJ1-6; D may be TRBD1 (6 bases). This CDR3 region has 15 residues. CDR1 and CDR2 from the germline V gene are MDHEN and SYDVKM. Between the trimmed V and J ends, which lost 3 bases and 5 bases, there was a span of 11 bases.